These 29 T cell receptor beta chains came from one sample sequenced in a study of OX40 agonist ivuxolimab in advanced cancers. Sequencing was performed with immunoSEQ multiplex PCR; in TCRdb, only in-frame clones are kept and a portion is missing. Here the sample spans 25,000 to 35,000 clones, approximately 84% being singletons. The sample here was CD4+ or CD8+ T cells sorted from blood, taken in a trial of the OX40 agonist ivuxolimab. The source of these receptors is an adult with an advanced solid tumor such as melanoma, head and neck, liver or kidney cancer.

CDR3 sequence reads: CASSLIKTNTEAFF. CDR3 coding DNA: TGTGCCAGCAGCTTGATTAAGACGAACACTGAAGCTTTCTTT. The rearrangement uses TRBV5-5 and TRBJ1-1; unclear D gene. This CDR3 comprises 14 residues. V lost 1 base and J lost 1, with 8 bases in between. The germline V gene encodes CDR1 SGHKS and CDR2 YYEKEE (reference sequence).

The chain joins TRBV6-1 to TRBJ2-1; TRBD2 is a possible D gene (6 bases). The CDR3 contains 14 residues. Trimming took 6 bases from V and 8 from J, leaving 17 bases between them. Germline assignment: CDR1 MNHNS and CDR2 SASEGT. The CDR3 reads CASRGGLGFDEQFF. The CDR3 bases are TGTGCCAGCAGGGGGGGTTTGGGTTTCGATGAGCAGTTCTTC.

The J gene is TRBJ1-5, the V gene TRBV7-3; no clear D. Trimming removed 3 bases from V and 6 bases from J, with 9 bases in between. Germline CDR1 SGHTA, CDR2 FQGTGA. This CDR3 spans 13 amino acids. The CDR3 loop is CASSFRVTQPQHF. The CDR3, as DNA: TGTGCCAGCAGCTTCCGGGTAACTCAGCCCCAGCATTTT.

CDR3 nucleotides: TGTGCCAGCAGCACTAGCGGAGAGGCGGATACGCAGTATTTT. Residues: CASSTSGEADTQYF. J is TRBJ2-3 and V is TRBV9; 8 nucleotides line up with TRBD2. This CDR3 spans 14 amino acids. Unmatched junction bases numbered 7, after V lost 4 bases and J lost 6 bases. Germline CDR1 is SGDLS and CDR2 is YYNGEE.

To note about this clone: At one end the junction does not follow the germline gene, possibly because of a read error. The J gene is TRBJ2-1, the V gene TRBV28; D remains unclear. This CDR3 is built from 11 residues. Germline V CDR1 and CDR2: MDHEN, SYDVKM. DNA for the CDR3: TGCCTCGTCACAGTTTTGAATGAGCAGTTCTTC. Translated, it gives CLVTVLNEQFF.

This clone has only one observation. The chain joins TRBV6-5 to TRBJ2-3, with D tentatively TRBD2 (5 bases). In germline, CDR1 is MNHEY, CDR2 SVGAGI. Trimming took 0 bases from V and 4 from J, leaving 5 bases between them. This CDR3 contains 13 residues. Here the CDR3 reads CASSYSSADTQYF. The CDR3 nucleotides are TGTGCCAGCAGTTACTCTAGCGCAGATACGCAGTATTTT.

The rearrangement joins TRBV10-3 to TRBJ2-5; the match to TRBD1 covers 9 bases. CDR1 is ENHRY, CDR2 SYGVKD, per germline. The CDR3 is 16 amino acids. With V trimmed by 6 bases and J by 2 bases, 10 bases remained unmatched. The CDR3 spells CAISDRGITTQETQYF. In DNA, the CDR3 is TGTGCCATCAGCGACAGGGGGATCACTACTCAAGAGACCCAGTACTTC.

This clone was detected only a few times. The chain recombines TRBV30 with TRBJ2-1, with 10 nucleotides matching TRBD2. The germline V gene has CDR1 GTSNPN and CDR2 SVGIG (reference sequence). CDR3 length: 17 residues. V trimming: 0 bases; J trimming: 8 bases; junction bases outside the gene matches: 13. CDR3 residues: CAWSVHRAGGPLDEQFF. The CDR3 nucleotides read TGTGCCTGGAGTGTACACAGAGCGGGAGGGCCCCTGGATGAGCAGTTCTTC.

V and J are TRBV6-6 and TRBJ1-4; 7 nucleotides agree with TRBD1. In germline, CDR1 is MNHNY, CDR2 SVGAGI (reference sequence). V trimming: 2 bases; J trimming: 10 bases; junction bases outside the gene matches: 1. CDR3 length: 12 residues. The CDR3 reads CASSYQGGKLFF. CDR3 bases: TGTGCCAGCAGTTACCAGGGGGGAAAACTGTTTTTT.

The chain is built from TRBV5-1 and TRBJ2-1, with 8 bases matching TRBD1. Germline-derived CDR1 and CDR2 are SGHRS and YFSETQ. The CDR3 runs 14 residues. With V trimmed by 7 bases and J by 9 bases, 12 bases remained unmatched. CDR3 sequence: CASGQGGSFGEQFF. In DNA form, the CDR3 reads TGCGCCAGCGGACAGGGAGGATCGTTCGGTGAGCAGTTCTTC.

This clone was recorded once. The chain links TRBV18 to TRBJ2-3, with TRBD2 matching over 10 bases. CDR3 length: 15 amino acids. CDR1 is KGHSH, CDR2 LQKENI, per germline. V shed 7 bases, J shed 2 bases, and the junction held 6 bases outside the gene matches. The CDR3 loop is CASFELAGPTDTQYF. CDR3 nucleotide sequence: TGTGCCAGCTTCGAACTAGCGGGGCCCACAGATACGCAGTATTTT.

The chain recombines TRBV4-1 with TRBJ2-7; TRBD1 is a possible D gene (5 bases). Deletions cut 6 bases from V and 6 bases from J, with 9 bases between. CDR1 is MGHRA, CDR2 YSYEKL, per germline. The length of the CDR3 is 11 residues. CDR3 residues: CASRGASEQYF. In DNA form, the CDR3 reads TGCGCCAGCAGAGGGGCGTCCGAGCAGTACTTC.

The chain has TRBV10-3 and TRBJ2-7; no reliable D call. Germline CDR1 and CDR2: ENHRY and SYGVKD. There are 11 residues in the CDR3. V lost 2 bases to trimming and J lost 5 bases, with 4 bases between them. In nucleotides, the CDR3 is TGTGCCATCAGTGAGGCCGACGAGCAGTACTTC. This codes for CAISEADEQYF.

The chain couples TRBV5-4 to TRBJ2-5, with 12 nucleotides matching TRBD1. The CDR3 contains 16 residues. V trimming: 3 bases; J trimming: 3 bases; junction bases outside the gene matches: 6. CDR1 is SGHNT and CDR2 is YYREEE in the germline V gene (reference sequence). The CDR3 spells CASSSPGTGGKETQYF. The CDR3 DNA sequence: TGTGCCAGCAGCTCCCCCGGGACAGGGGGCAAAGAGACCCAGTACTTC. Using reference TRBV5-4 and TRBJ2-5 for the parts outside the CDR3, the full variable domain is ETGVTQSPTHLIKTRGQQVTLRCSSQSGHNTVSWYQQALGQGPQFIFQYYREEENGRGNFPPRFSGLQFPNYSSELNVNALELDDSALYLCASSSPGTGGKETQYFGPGTRLLVL.

The rearrangement uses TRBV5-5 and TRBJ2-3, with D maybe TRBD2 (5 bases). This CDR3 has 12 amino acids. V shed 6 bases and J shed 6 bases, with 11 bases lying between them. Looked up from germline, CDR1 is SGHKS and CDR2 is YYEKEE (reference sequence). Written as DNA, the CDR3 is TGTGCCAGCATCGCGGGCGGGGATACGCAGTATTTT. This sequence encodes CASIAGGDTQYF.

The chain combines TRBV28 with TRBJ2-1; D tentatively reads TRBD1 or TRBD2 (5 bases each). The V gene lost 6 bases and the J gene lost 8 bases, with 20 bases spanning the gap. The germline V gene has CDR1 MDHEN and CDR2 SYDVKM. The CDR3 is 15 amino acids. The CDR3 loop is CASRLRDQKLHEQFF. CDR3 nucleotide sequence: TGTGCCAGCAGGCTCCGGGACCAAAAGCTTCATGAGCAGTTCTTC.

This chain joins TRBV9 and TRBJ2-1; 11 bases are shared with TRBD2. V was clipped by 3 bases and J by 2 bases; unmatched bases: 10. The CDR3 extends over 18 amino acids. CDR1 is SGDLS and CDR2 is YYNGEE in the germline V gene. CDR3: CASSDRPLAGGPYNEQFF. DNA of the CDR3: TGTGCCAGCAGCGATAGACCATTAGCGGGAGGGCCCTACAATGAGCAGTTCTTC. The whole variable domain, filled in from reference TRBV9 and TRBJ2-1, reads DSGVTQTPKHLITATGQRVTLRCSPRSGDLSVYWYQQSLDQGLQFLIQYYNGEERAKGNILERFSAQQFPDLHSELNLSSLELGDSALYFCASSDRPLAGGPYNEQFFGPGTRLTVL.

This chain connects TRBV13 to TRBJ2-3, with 7 bases fitting TRBD2. Germline loops: CDR1 PRHDT, CDR2 FYEKMQ (reference sequence). This CDR3 spans 14 amino acids. Unmatched junction bases numbered 2, after V lost 4 bases and J lost 1 base. The CDR3 nucleotides read TGTGCCAGCAGCTGGGCGGGGGGCACAGATACGCAGTATTTT. Translated, it gives CASSWAGGTDTQYF.

The genes are TRBV5-5 and TRBJ1-4; unclear D gene. Germline-derived CDR1 and CDR2 are SGHKS and YYEKEE (reference sequence). V was shortened by 3 bases and J by 8 bases, with 14 bases between the two germline ends. This CDR3 contains 14 residues. CDR3 DNA: TGTGCCAGCAGCTCGGTTCTCGAGAGGGAAAAACTGTTTTTT. Residues: CASSSVLEREKLFF.

The rearrangement uses TRBV7-3 and TRBJ1-5, with D unclear. This CDR3 comprises 12 residues. Germline V gives CDR1 SGHTA, CDR2 FQGTGA. Trimming took off 5 bases at V and 4 bases at J, with 6 bases between the two ends. The CDR3 loop reads CASSQENQPQHF. In DNA, the CDR3 is TGTGCCAGCAGCCAGGAAAATCAGCCCCAGCATTTT. Combining the CDR3 with reference TRBV7-3 and TRBJ1-5 gives the whole variable domain GAGVSQTPSNKVTEKGKYVELRCDPISGHTALYWYRQSLGQGPEFLIYFQGTGAADDSGLPNDRFFAVRPEGSVSTLKIQRTERGDSAVYLCASSQENQPQHFGDGTRLSIL.

This chain uses TRBV28 with TRBJ2-5; D is unresolved. The J call could be wrong; TRBJ2-7 is a better fit for the DNA end. CDR3 length equals 14 residues. Germline CDR1 is MDHEN and CDR2 is SYDVKM. For the CDR3, the DNA is TGTGCCAGCAGTCCGAGACCTGGGGTCTACGAGCAGTACTTC. This gives the protein CASSPRPGVYEQYF.

The chain is built from TRBV5-5 and TRBJ2-7; maybe TRBD2 (7 bases). V was cut by 0 bases and J by 5 bases, with 9 bases left in between. The CDR3 length is 13 residues. Per germline, CDR1 SGHKS and CDR2 YYEKEE (reference sequence). The CDR3 protein is CASSLAGGNEQYF. The CDR3 bases are TGTGCCAGCAGCTTGGCGGGGGGCAACGAGCAGTACTTC.

This clone was observed once. The gene calls are TRBV6-6 and TRBJ2-1; 8 bases are shared with TRBD2. Per the germline V gene, CDR1 is MNHNY and CDR2 is SVGAGI (reference sequence). V was pared by 6 bases and J by 9 bases, with 13 bases of the junction left unmatched. The CDR3 is 15 residues long. The CDR3 coding sequence is TGTGCCAGCAGCCCCGGCTCAGCGGGGGCGAGTGAGCAGTTCTTC. Its protein product is CASSPGSAGASEQFF.

CDR3 DNA sequence: TGTGCCAGCAGTTTAACACAAACCTACGAGCAGTACTTC. Translating it yields CASSLTQTYEQYF. The chain combines TRBV27 with TRBJ2-7; no clear D gene. Germline V gene sequence: CDR1 MNHEY, CDR2 SMNVEV (reference sequence). There are 13 residues in the CDR3. Trimming removed 2 bases from V and 2 bases from J, with 7 bases in between.

The rearrangement uses TRBV7-9 and TRBJ2-1, with a tentative D call TRBD2 (5 bases). This CDR3 is 15 amino acids long. Germline V gives CDR1 SEHNR, CDR2 FQNEAQ (reference sequence). V was trimmed by 1 base and J by 0 bases, leaving 7 bases between them. The CDR3: CASSLGDYSYNEQFF. In nucleotides, the CDR3 is TGTGCCAGCAGCTTAGGTGACTACTCCTACAATGAGCAGTTCTTC.

The chain is built from TRBV4-3 and TRBJ2-4; D perhaps matches TRBD1 (6 bases). There are 13 residues in the CDR3. V was trimmed by 4 bases and J by 4 bases, leaving 8 bases between them. The germline V gene has CDR1 LGHNA and CDR2 YSLEER. The CDR3 is CASSPGVKNIQYF. Here the CDR3 DNA reads TGCGCCAGCAGCCCAGGGGTAAAAAACATTCAGTACTTC.

The genes are TRBV7-2 and TRBJ1-2; D is unclear. V dropped 0 bases and J dropped 6 bases, with 20 bases sitting between them. The CDR3 spans 17 residues. From germline, CDR1 is SGHTA and CDR2 FQGNSA. The CDR3 is CASSLAPMTPRIDGYTF. The CDR3 DNA follows: TGTGCCAGCAGCTTAGCTCCCATGACTCCGCGGATAGATGGCTACACCTTC.

The chain carries TRBV7-9 and TRBJ2-7, with D unclear. Between the trimmed V and J ends, which lost 4 bases and 7 bases, there was a span of 14 bases. The CDR3 extends over 13 amino acids. Per the germline V gene, CDR1 is SEHNR and CDR2 is FQNEAQ (reference sequence). CDR3 nucleotide sequence: TGTGCCAGCAGCTCCGTGGGATCGACAGAGCAGTACTTC. Translating it yields CASSSVGSTEQYF.

The chain uses TRBV13 and TRBJ2-2, with 11 bases matching TRBD1. This CDR3 comprises 16 residues. The ends lost 5 bases at V and 3 bases at J; junction bases unmatched: 5. Germline lookup yields CDR1 PRHDT and CDR2 FYEKMQ (reference sequence). The CDR3 loop is CASSHGQGADTGELFF. In nucleotides, the CDR3 is TGTGCCAGCAGCCACGGACAGGGGGCCGACACCGGGGAGCTGTTTTTT.